The T cell receptor (beta chain) described here comes from a study of CD8 T cells in Susac syndrome (dated by TCRdb to the late 2010s). With regard to the full study: The study used repertoire sequencing to test whether antigen drove CD8+ T cell activation and differentiation in Susac syndrome. The study compared CD8+ T cell repertoire clonality among over ten healthy donors, 14 Susac syndrome patients and fewer than 19 multiple sclerosis patients.

Peripheral blood CD8+ and CD4+ T cells from healthy donors, Susac syndrome patients and multiple sclerosis patients were profiled by high-throughput TCR beta sequencing. The healthy donors served as controls matched for age and sex. CD8+ TEMRA cells were enriched by FACS, while bulk CD8+ and CD4+ T cells were purified by magnetic negative isolation. Blood was collected in EDTA tubes and processed within 24 hours, with PBMCs isolated through density gradient centrifugation. PBMCs intended for TCR sequencing were cryopreserved in liquid nitrogen and thawed later in a water bath at 37 degrees C. A purity of at least 90% was achieved for sorted or isolated CD4+, CD8+ and CD8+ TEMRA cells. RNA was extracted using the RNeasy kit, and about 0.5 to 1 microgram was reverse transcribed with random hexamers. TCR beta CDR3 regions were amplified with the immunoSEQ multiplex PCR assay covering 54 Vbeta and 13 Jbeta segments. PCR amplification bias was corrected by using a synthetic template baseline for primer optimization and computational correction. The study's processing was this. Reads were assigned to V, D and J genes according to IMGT and analyzed in immunoSEQ Analyzer, with only productive sequences retained. To calculate clonality, Shannon entropy was normalized by log2 of the number of productive unique sequences and then subtracted from one. For each patient and control, public and private clones were evaluated among the 100 most prevalent clones. Susac-specific clones were defined as absent from healthy and MS cohorts, 850 to 1,300 published viral clones and other ImmuneACCESS disease sequences. The raw public reads went through TCRdb reprocessing: fastp at Q25, MiXCR clone calling, in-frame beta chains kept. Each CDR3 protein gets just one entry, which takes the most common genes and DNA from the rows behind it. Here the V and J calls rest on TCRdb's processing, not on the authors' analysis. The sample data list tens of thousands of distinct CDR3 sequences, and 93% of these were observed just once. Jointly, the top ten make up more than 0.45% of the sample.

What the authors observed across the whole study: The study acknowledged that relatively few individuals were included in the TCR sequencing and HLA analysis.

Regarding this clonotype: Its specific antigen is unknown. Per-base quality was not reported, and no clone a single base away is much larger than it.

Sequences SGHNT (CDR1) and YYREEE (CDR2) are obtained from the germline V gene (reference sequence). The V and J ends are trimmed by 4 bases and 5 bases, leaving 13 bases between them. Measured from the cysteine to the phenylalanine, the CDR3 is 13 residues long. Left in the record is the CDR3 DNA by itself, 39 bases read in frame from the first base. This TCR derives from a human donor in good health. The sample consisted of CD8+ T cells from PBMCs. This chain is built from TRBV5-4 and TRBJ2-7; D gene: possibly TRBD1, on 5 matching bases. In nucleotide form, the sequence is TGTGCCAGCAGCAGCAGGGTGTTCCACGAGCAGTACTTC. Translated, it gives CASSSRVFHEQYF. Beyond the CDR3, the reference TRBV5-4 and TRBJ2-7 genes provide the residues; the full variable domain reads: ETGVTQSPTHLIKTRGQQVTLRCSSQSGHNTVSWYQQALGQGPQFIFQYYREEENGRGNFPPRFSGLQFPNYSSELNVNALELDDSALYLCASSSRVFHEQYFGPGTRLTVT.